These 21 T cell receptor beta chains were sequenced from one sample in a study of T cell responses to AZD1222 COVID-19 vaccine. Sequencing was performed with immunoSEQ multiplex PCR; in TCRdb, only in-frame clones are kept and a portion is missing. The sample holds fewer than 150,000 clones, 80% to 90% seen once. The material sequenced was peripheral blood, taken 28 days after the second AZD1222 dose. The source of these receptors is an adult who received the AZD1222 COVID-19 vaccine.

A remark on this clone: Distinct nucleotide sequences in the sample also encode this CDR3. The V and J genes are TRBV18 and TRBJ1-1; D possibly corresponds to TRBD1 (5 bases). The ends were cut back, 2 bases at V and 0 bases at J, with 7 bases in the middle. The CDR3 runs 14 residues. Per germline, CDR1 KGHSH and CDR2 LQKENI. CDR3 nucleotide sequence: TGTGCCAGCTCACCAGCAGGGATGAACACTGAAGCTTTCTTT. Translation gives CASSPAGMNTEAFF.

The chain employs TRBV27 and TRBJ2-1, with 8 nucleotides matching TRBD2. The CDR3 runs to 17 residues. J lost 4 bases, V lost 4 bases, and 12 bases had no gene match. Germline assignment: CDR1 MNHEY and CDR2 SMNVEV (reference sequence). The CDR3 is CASSSSVAGYGYNEQFF. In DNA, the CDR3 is TGTGCCAGCAGTTCCTCTGTAGCGGGGTACGGGTACAATGAGCAGTTCTTC.

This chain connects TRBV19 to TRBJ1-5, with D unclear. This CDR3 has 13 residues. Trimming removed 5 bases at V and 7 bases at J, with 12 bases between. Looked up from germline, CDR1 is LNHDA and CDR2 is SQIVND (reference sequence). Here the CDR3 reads CASSLNPGQPQHF. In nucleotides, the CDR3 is TGTGCCAGTAGTTTAAACCCGGGACAGCCCCAGCATTTT. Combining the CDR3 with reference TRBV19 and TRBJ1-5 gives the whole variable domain DGGITQSPKYLFRKEGQNVTLSCEQNLNHDAMYWYRQDPGQGLRLIYYSQIVNDFQKGDIAEGYSVSREKKESFPLTVTSAQKNPTAFYLCASSLNPGQPQHFGDGTRLSIL.

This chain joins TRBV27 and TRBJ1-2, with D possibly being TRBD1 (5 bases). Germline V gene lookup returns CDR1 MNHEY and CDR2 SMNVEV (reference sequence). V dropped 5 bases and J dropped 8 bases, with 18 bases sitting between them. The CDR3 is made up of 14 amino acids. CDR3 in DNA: TGTGCCAGCAGTCTCGCCGGGGCTCCGGGAGGCTACACCTTC. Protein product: CASSLAGAPGGYTF.

The CDR3 sequence is CASSAVFWTGNTEAFF. For the CDR3, the DNA is TGTGCCAGCAGCGCCGTTTTTTGGACAGGGAACACTGAAGCTTTCTTT. The chain has TRBV7-2 and TRBJ1-1; 7 nucleotides agree with TRBD1. The germline gives CDR1 SGHTA, CDR2 FQGNSA. The ends lost 5 bases at V and 1 base at J; junction bases unmatched: 10. The CDR3 is made up of 16 amino acids.

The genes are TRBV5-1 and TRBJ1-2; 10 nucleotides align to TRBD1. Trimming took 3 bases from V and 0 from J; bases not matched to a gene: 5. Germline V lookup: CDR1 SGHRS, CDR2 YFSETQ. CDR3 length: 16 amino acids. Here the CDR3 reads CASSSGGQGPNYGYTF. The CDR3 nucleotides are TGCGCCAGCAGCTCGGGGGGACAGGGGCCTAACTATGGCTACACCTTC.

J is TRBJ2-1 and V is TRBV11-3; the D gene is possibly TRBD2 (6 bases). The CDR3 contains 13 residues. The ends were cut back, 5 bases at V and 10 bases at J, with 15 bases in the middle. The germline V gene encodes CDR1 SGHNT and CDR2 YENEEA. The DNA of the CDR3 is TGTGCCAGCAGCCCGACTTGGGGGGAAGAGCAGTTCTTC. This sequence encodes CASSPTWGEEQFF.

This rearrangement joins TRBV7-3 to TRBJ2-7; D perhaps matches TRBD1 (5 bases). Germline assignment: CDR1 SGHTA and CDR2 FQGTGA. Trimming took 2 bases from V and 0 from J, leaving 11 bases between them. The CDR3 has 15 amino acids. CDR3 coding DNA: TGTGCCAGCAGCTTAGGTCAGGGTTCCTCCTACGAGCAGTACTTC. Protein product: CASSLGQGSSYEQYF. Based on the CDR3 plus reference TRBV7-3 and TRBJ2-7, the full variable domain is GAGVSQTPSNKVTEKGKYVELRCDPISGHTALYWYRQSLGQGPEFLIYFQGTGAADDSGLPNDRFFAVRPEGSVSTLKIQRTERGDSAVYLCASSLGQGSSYEQYFGPGTRLTVT.

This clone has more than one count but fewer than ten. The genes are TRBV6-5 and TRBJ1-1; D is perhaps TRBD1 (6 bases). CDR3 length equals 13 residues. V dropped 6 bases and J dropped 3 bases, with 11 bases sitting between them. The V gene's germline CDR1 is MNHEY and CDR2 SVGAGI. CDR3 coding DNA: TGTGCCAGCAGCCTGAACAGGGACACTGAAGCTTTCTTT. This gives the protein CASSLNRDTEAFF.

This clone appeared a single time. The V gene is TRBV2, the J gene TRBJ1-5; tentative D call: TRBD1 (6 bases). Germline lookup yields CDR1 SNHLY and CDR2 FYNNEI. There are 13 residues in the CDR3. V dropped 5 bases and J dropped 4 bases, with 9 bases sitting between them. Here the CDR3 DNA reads TGTGCCAGCAGTCAGGACAGTAATCAGCCCCAGCATTTT. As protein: CASSQDSNQPQHF.

Here the CDR3 DNA reads TGTGCCAGCTCAAATGACAGGGCGCAGCCCCAGCATTTT. It is translated as CASSNDRAQPQHF. V and J are TRBV18 and TRBJ1-5, with 7 bases lining up with TRBD1. Germline V lookup: CDR1 KGHSH, CDR2 LQKENI. The CDR3 has 13 amino acids. Losses at the gene ends were 5 bases for V and 7 bases for J; bases not matched to a gene: 5.

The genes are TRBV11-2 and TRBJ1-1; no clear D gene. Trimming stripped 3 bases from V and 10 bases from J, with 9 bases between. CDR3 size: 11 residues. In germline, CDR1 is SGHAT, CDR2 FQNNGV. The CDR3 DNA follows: TGTGCCAGCAGCTTGAGGCTTGGAGCTTTCTTT. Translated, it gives CASSLRLGAFF. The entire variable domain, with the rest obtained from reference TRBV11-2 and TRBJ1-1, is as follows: EAGVAQSPRYKIIEKRQSVAFWCNPISGHATLYWYQQILGQGPKLLIQFQNNGVVDDSQLPKDRFSAERLKGVDSTLKIQPAKLEDSAVYLCASSLRLGAFFGQGTRLTVV.

The CDR3 sequence: CSVQGLRANATQYF. The CDR3 DNA reads as TGCAGCGTACAGGGATTGAGGGCCAACGCAACCCAGTACTTC. The chain is built from TRBV29-1 and TRBJ2-5, with D possibly being TRBD1 (6 bases). The germline V gene encodes CDR1 SQVTM and CDR2 ANQGSEA. V lost 6 bases, J lost 8 bases, and 22 bases lay in between. The CDR3 sequence is 14 residues long.

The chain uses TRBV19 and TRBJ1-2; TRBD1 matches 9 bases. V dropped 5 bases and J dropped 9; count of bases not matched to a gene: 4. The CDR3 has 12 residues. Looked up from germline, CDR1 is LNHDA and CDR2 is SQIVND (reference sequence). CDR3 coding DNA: TGTGCCAGTAGTTTTGGGACAGGGAGCTACACCTTC. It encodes CASSFGTGSYTF.

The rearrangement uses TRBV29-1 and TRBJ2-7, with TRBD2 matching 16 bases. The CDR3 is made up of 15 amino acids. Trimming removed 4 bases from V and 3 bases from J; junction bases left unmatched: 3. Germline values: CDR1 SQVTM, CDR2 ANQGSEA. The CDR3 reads CSVAGLAGGGYEQYF. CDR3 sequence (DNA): TGCAGCGTTGCGGGACTAGCGGGAGGGGGCTACGAGCAGTACTTC.

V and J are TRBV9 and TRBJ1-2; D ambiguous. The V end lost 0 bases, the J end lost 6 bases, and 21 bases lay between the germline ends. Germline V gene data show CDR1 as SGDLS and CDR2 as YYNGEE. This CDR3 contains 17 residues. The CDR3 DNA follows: TGTGCCAGCAGCGTAGCTACGACCCCGTTTGATTTGGATGGCTACACCTTC. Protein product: CASSVATTPFDLDGYTF.

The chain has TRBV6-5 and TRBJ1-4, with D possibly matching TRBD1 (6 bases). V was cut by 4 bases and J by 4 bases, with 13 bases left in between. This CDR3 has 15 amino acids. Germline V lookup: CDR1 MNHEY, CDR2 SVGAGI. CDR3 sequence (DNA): TGTGCCAGCAGTTTGTGGGGCAGGGGTAATGAAAAACTGTTTTTT. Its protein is CASSLWGRGNEKLFF.

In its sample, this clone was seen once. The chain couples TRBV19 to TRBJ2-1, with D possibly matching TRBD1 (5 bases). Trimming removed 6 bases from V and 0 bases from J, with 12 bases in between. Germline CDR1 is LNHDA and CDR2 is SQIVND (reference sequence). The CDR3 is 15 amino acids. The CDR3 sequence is CASRETVSSYNEQFF. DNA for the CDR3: TGTGCCAGTAGGGAGACAGTGAGCTCCTACAATGAGCAGTTCTTC. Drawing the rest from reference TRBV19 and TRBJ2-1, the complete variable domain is DGGITQSPKYLFRKEGQNVTLSCEQNLNHDAMYWYRQDPGQGLRLIYYSQIVNDFQKGDIAEGYSVSREKKESFPLTVTSAQKNPTAFYLCASRETVSSYNEQFFGPGTRLTVL.

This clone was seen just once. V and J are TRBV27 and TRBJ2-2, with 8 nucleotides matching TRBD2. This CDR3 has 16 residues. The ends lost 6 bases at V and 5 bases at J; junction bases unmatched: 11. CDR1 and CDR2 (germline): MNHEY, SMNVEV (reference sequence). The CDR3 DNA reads TGTGCCAGCAGCCCAGGGACTAGTGGGGCTACCGGGGAGCTGTTTTTT. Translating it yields CASSPGTSGATGELFF.

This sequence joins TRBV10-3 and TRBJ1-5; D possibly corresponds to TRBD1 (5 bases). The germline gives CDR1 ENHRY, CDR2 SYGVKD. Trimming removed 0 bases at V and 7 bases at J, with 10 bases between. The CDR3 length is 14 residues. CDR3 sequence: CAISESGTFQPQHF. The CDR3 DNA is TGTGCCATCAGTGAGTCAGGGACGTTCCAGCCCCAGCATTTT.

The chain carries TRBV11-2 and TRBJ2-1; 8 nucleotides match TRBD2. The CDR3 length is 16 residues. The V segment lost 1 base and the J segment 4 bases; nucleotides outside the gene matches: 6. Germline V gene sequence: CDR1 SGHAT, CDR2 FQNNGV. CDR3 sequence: CASSLVVTSDYNEQFF. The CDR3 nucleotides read TGTGCCAGCAGCTTAGTCGTGACTAGCGATTACAATGAGCAGTTCTTC.